This TCR beta chain stems from a study of blood T cell repertoires in COVID-19 (dated by TCRdb to between 2020 and 2021). Looking at the study overall: For ImmuneRACE Cohort 3, a participant was defined as recovered based on two consecutive negative NP/OP PCR tests, clearance by a healthcare professional, or resolution of symptoms. The prospective study material was composed of cDNA or gDNA derived from T cells, B-cell-depleted T cells, or PBMCs. Collaborator samples came from the United States, Italy and Spain and covered acute and convalescent phases of COVID-19. Deeply sampled blood TCRbeta repertoires from subjects exposed to, actively infected with, or recovered from COVID-19 were included in the dataset. HLA class I and class II types, where available, came from metadata supplied by the sample provider rather than from assay-based typing. The samples were drawn from two sources: the first 160 participants of the ongoing ImmuneRACE study, and 950 to 1,500 subjects contributed by 6 global collaborators. The sample metadata nearly always contained a de-identified subject ID, COVID-19 status, age in years and sex. The repertoires were released in a freely available public database intended as a resource for research on the immune response to SARS-CoV-2. Paper-wide results and their limitations: The quantity of clinical and demographic metadata differed by source and by participant and was supplied without curation.

This clone has only a few counts. Its target antigen remains unknown. Within one base of it there is no much larger clone, and no base qualities were kept. V sheds 0 bases and J sheds 9 bases, leaving 9 bases between their ends. Via the germline V gene (reference sequence), CDR1 is LNHDA and CDR2 SQIVND. CDR3 length: 13 amino acids, cysteine to phenylalanine. Only CDR3 DNA is held: 39 bases, read in frame from base 1. TCRbeta CDR3 regions were amplified from genomic DNA by means of the immunoSEQ Assay, a bias-controlled multiplex PCR. The authors' pipeline ran thus. The number of nucleated cells in each sample was estimated from the amplification of reference gene primers within the assay. To quantify the absolute abundance of each unique TCRbeta CDR3 rearrangement, sequence reads were collapsed and filtered. For each sample, productive Simpson clonality was calculated as the square root of Simpson's diversity index over productive rearrangements. The table was pulled from immuneACCESS by TCRdb, which kept in-frame rearrangements only. Such tables lose some clones; where checked, under half of the loss comes from unresolved V genes, and the rest has no known cause. V, J and clone size derive from that table, while D and trimming were established from the DNA sequence. The sample records 200,000 to 250,000 clones, roughly 84% of which are singletons. The top ten hold 7% to 7.5% of the sample.

Participants in the prospective study were aged roughly 18 to 100 years, lived in 20 to 30 United States geographic areas, and enrolled through a virtual design. To assign participants to cohorts, the prospective study relied on clinical history that participants themselves reported in a screening survey and a study questionnaire. Mobile phlebotomists in the prospective study collected whole blood, serum and a nasopharyngeal or oropharyngeal swab from every participant. Additional blood draws and questionnaires over an approximately 2-month period could optionally be provided by prospective study participants. Prospective study blood samples were shipped either frozen or at room temperature before DNA extraction.

The sequence came from a man aged 25 to 40 in a cohort exposed to, infected with or recovered from COVID-19 (not recorded which). Rearrangement joined TRBV19 to TRBJ1-5; TRBD1 is perhaps the D gene, given 5 matching bases. What was sequenced was PBMCs or T cells enriched from blood (not recorded which). CDR3 sequence: CASSIERGRPQHF. The DNA sequence is given as TGTGCCAGTAGTATAGAGCGGGGCCGGCCCCAGCATTTT. Outside the CDR3, residues come from the reference TRBV19 and TRBJ1-5 proteins, so the full variable domain is: DGGITQSPKYLFRKEGQNVTLSCEQNLNHDAMYWYRQDPGQGLRLIYYSQIVNDFQKGDIAEGYSVSREKKESFPLTVTSAQKNPTAFYLCASSIERGRPQHFGDGTRLSIL.